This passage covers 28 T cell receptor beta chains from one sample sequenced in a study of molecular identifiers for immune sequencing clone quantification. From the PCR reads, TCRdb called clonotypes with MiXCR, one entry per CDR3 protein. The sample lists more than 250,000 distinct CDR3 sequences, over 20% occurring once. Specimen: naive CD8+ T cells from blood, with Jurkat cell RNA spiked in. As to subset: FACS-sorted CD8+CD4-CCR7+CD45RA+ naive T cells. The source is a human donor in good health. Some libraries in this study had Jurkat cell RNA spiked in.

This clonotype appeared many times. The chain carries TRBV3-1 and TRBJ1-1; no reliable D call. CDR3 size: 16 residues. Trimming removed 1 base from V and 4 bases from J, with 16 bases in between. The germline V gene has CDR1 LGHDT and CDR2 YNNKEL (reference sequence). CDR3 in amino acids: CASSQGLFRRATEAFF. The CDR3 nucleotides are TGTGCCAGCAGCCAAGGGCTTTTTCGGAGGGCCACTGAAGCTTTCTTT.

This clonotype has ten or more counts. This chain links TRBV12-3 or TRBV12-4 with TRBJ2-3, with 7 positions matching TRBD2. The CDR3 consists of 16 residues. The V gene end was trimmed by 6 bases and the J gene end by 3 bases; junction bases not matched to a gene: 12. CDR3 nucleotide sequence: TGTGCCAGCAGAGCCGCCGCGTCCGGGAGGACAGATACGCAGTATTTT. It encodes CASRAAASGRTDTQYF.

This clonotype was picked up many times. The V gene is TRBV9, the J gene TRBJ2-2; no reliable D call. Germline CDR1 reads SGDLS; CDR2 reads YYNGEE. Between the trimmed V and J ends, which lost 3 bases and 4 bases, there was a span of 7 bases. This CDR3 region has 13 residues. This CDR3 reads CASSGWPTGELFF. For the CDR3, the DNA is TGTGCCAGCAGCGGGTGGCCCACCGGGGAGCTGTTTTTT. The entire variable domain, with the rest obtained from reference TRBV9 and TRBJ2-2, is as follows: DSGVTQTPKHLITATGQRVTLRCSPRSGDLSVYWYQQSLDQGLQFLIQYYNGEERAKGNILERFSAQQFPDLHSELNLSSLELGDSALYFCASSGWPTGELFFGEGSRLTVL.

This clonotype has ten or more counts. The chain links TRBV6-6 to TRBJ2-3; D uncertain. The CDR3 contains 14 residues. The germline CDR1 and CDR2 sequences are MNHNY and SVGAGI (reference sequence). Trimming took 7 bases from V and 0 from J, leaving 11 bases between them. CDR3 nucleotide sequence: TGTGCCAGCAATCAATACCTTAGCACAGATACGCAGTATTTT. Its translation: CASNQYLSTDTQYF.

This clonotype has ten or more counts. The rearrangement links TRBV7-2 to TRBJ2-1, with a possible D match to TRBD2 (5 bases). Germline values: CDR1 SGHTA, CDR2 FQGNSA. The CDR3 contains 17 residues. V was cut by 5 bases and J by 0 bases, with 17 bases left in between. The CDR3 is CASSPRGRRSSYNEQFF. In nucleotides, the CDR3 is TGTGCCAGCAGCCCCAGAGGGCGGAGGAGCTCCTACAATGAGCAGTTCTTC.

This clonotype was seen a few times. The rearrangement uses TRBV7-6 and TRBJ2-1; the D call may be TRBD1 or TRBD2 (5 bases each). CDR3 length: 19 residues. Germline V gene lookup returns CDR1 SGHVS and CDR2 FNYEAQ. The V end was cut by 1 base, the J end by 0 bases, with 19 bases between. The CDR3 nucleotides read TGTGCCAGCAGCTTAGAGGGGAGAGTGCCCGCGAACTCCTACAATGAGCAGTTCTTC. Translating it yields CASSLEGRVPANSYNEQFF.

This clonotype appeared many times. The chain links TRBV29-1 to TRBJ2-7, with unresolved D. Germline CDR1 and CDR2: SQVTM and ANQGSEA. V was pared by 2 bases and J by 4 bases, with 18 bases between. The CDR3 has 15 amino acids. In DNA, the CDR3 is TGCAGCGTTGAACTCCAGGCCGAACTGTGGTACGAGCAGTACTTC. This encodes CSVELQAELWYEQYF.

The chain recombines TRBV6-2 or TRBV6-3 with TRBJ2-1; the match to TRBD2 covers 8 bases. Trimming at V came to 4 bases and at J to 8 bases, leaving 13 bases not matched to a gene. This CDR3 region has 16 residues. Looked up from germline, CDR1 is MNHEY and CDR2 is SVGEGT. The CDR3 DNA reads TGTGCCAGCAGTTCCCCCAGACGGGGGGGCATAGATGAGCAGTTCTTC. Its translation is CASSSPRRGGIDEQFF.

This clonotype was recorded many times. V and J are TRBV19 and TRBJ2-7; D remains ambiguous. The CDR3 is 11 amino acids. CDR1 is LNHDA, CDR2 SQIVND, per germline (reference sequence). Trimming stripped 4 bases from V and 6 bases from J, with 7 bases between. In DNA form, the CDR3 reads TGTGCCAGTAGTAGGGGAATCGAGCAGTACTTC. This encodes CASSRGIEQYF.

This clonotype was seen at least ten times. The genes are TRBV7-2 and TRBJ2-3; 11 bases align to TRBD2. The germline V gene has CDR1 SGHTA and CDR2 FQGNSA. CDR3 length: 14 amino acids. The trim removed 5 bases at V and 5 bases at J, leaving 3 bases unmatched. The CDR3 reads CASSPGLAGDTQYF. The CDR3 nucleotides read TGTGCCAGCAGCCCAGGACTAGCGGGAGATACGCAGTATTTT.

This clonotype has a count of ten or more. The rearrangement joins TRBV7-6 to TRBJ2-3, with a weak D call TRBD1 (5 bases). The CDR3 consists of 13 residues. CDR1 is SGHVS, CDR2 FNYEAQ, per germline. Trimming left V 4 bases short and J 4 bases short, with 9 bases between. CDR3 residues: CASSYQGPDTQYF. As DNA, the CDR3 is TGTGCCAGCAGCTACCAGGGTCCAGATACGCAGTATTTT.

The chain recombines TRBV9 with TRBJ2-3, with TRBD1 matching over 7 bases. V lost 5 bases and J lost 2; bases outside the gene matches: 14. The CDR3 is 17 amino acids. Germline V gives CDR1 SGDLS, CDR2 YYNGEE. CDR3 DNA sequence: TGTGCCAGCAGACTAAAACAGGGGTCGTTATACACAGATACGCAGTATTTT. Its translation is CASRLKQGSLYTDTQYF.

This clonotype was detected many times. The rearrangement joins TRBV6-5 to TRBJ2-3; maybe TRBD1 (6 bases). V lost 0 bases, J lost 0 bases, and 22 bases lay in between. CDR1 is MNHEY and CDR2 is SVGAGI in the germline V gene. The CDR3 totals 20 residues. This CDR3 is CASSYSKLNGQPQSTDTQYF. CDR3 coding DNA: TGTGCCAGCAGTTACTCGAAACTCAACGGACAGCCCCAAAGCACAGATACGCAGTATTTT.

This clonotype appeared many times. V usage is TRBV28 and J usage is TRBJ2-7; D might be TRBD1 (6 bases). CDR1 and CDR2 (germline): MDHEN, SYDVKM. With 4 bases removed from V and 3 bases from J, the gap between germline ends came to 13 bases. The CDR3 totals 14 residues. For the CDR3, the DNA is TGTGCCAGCAGTTCCTCCGGGACAATCTACGAGCAGTACTTC. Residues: CASSSSGTIYEQYF.

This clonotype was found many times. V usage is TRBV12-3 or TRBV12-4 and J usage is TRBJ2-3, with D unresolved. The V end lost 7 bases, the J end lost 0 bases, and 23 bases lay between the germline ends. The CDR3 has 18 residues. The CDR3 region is CASILSLGYPLSTDTQYF. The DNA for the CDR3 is TGTGCCAGCATTCTCTCCCTAGGGTACCCTTTAAGCACAGATACGCAGTATTTT.

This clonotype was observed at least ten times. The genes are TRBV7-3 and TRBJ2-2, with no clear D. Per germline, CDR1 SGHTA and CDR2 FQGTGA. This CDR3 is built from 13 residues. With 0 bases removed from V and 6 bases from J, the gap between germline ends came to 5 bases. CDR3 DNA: TGTGCCAGCAGCTTAACAGGGCCCGGGGAGCTGTTTTTT. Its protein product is CASSLTGPGELFF.

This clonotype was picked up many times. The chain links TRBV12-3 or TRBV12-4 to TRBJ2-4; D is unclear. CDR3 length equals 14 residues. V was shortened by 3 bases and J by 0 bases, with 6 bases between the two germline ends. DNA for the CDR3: TGTGCCAGCAGTTTGGCGTTAGCCAAAAACATTCAGTACTTC. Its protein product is CASSLALAKNIQYF.

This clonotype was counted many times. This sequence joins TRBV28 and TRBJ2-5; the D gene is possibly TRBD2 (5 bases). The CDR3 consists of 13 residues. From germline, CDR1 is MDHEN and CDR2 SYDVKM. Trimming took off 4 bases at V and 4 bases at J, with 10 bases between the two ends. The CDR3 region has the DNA TGTGCCAGCAGTTCCGGACTGGGAGAGACCCAGTACTTC. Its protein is CASSSGLGETQYF.

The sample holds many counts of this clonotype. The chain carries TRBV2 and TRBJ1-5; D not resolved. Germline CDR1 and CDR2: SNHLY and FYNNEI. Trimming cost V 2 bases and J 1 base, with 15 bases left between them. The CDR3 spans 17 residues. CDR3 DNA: TGTGCCAGCAGTGAACTCAGCCTGCTTGGAAGCAATCAGCCCCAGCATTTT. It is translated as CASSELSLLGSNQPQHF. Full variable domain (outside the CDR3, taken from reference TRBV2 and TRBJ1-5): EPEVTQTPSHQVTQMGQEVILRCVPISNHLYFYWYRQILGQKVEFLVSFYNNEISEKSEIFDDQFSVERPDGSNFTLKIRSTKLEDSAMYFCASSELSLLGSNQPQHFGDGTRLSIL.

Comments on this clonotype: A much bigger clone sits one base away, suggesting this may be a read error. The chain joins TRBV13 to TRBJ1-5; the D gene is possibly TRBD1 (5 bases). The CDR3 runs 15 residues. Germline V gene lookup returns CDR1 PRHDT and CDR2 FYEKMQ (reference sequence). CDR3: CASSLNGAHNQPQRF. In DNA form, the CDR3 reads TGTGCCAGCAGCTTGAACGGGGCCCACAATCAGCCCCAGCGTTTT.

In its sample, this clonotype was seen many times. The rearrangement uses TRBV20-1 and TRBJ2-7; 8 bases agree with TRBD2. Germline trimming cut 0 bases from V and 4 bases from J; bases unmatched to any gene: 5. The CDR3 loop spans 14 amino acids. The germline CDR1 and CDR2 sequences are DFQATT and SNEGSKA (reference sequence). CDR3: CSARDVTSGYEQYF. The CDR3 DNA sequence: TGCAGTGCTAGAGATGTAACTAGCGGATACGAGCAGTACTTC.

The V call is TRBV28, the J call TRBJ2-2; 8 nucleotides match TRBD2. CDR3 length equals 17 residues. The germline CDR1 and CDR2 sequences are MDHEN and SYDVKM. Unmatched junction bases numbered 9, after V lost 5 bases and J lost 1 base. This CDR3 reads CASSPKGLVQNTGELFF. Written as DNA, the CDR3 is TGTGCCAGCAGTCCCAAGGGACTAGTGCAGAACACCGGGGAGCTGTTTTTT.

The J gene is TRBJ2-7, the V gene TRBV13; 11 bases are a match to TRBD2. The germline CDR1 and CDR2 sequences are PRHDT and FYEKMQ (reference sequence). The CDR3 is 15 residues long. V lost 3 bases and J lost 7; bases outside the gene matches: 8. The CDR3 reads CASSLGTSGGREQYF. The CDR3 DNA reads TGTGCCAGCAGCTTGGGGACTAGCGGAGGTAGGGAGCAGTACTTC.

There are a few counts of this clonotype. The CDR3 loop reads CASSFRLAVPSTDTQYF. The CDR3 DNA reads TGTGCCAGCAGCTTCCGACTAGCGGTTCCCAGCACAGATACGCAGTATTTT. This chain joins TRBV13 and TRBJ2-3, with 9 nucleotides matching TRBD2. Per the germline V gene, CDR1 is PRHDT and CDR2 is FYEKMQ (reference sequence). V lost 3 bases and J lost 0; bases outside the gene matches: 7. This CDR3 has 17 amino acids.

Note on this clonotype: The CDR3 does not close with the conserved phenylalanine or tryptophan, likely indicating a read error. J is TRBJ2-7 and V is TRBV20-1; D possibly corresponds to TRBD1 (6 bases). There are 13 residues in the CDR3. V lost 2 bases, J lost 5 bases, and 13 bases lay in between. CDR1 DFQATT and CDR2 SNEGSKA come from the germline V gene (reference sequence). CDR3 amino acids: CSARIGGLHEQYL. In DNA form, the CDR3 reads TGCAGTGCTAGAATTGGGGGCCTCCACGAGCAGTACCTC.

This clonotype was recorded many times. The CDR3 spells CSAREYTQPRWTQYF. The CDR3 DNA reads TGCAGTGCTAGAGAATATACACAGCCTAGATGGACCCAGTACTTC. The gene calls are TRBV20-1 and TRBJ2-5; D is undetermined. The V gene lost 0 bases and the J gene lost 7 bases, with 18 bases spanning the gap. Germline V gene sequence: CDR1 DFQATT, CDR2 SNEGSKA (reference sequence). The CDR3 consists of 15 residues.

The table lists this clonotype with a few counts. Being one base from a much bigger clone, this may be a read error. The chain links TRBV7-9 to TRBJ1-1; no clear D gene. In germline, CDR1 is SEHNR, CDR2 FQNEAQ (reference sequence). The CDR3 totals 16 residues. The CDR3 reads CASSSYEAPGGTEAIF. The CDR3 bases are TGTGCCAGCAGCTCGTACGAGGCCCCCGGAGGCACTGAAGCTATCTTT.

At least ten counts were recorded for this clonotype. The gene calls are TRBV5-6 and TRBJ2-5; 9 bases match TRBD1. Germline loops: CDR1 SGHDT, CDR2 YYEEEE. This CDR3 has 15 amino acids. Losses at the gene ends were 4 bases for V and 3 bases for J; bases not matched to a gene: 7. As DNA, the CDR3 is TGTGCCAGCAGCCCGCTCGACAGGGGGGAAGAGACCCAGTACTTC. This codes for CASSPLDRGEETQYF. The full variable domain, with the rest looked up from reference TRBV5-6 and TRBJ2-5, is DAGVTQSPTHLIKTRGQQVTLRCSPKSGHDTVSWYQQALGQGPQFIFQYYEEEERQRGNFPDRFSGHQFPNYSSELNVNALLLGDSALYLCASSPLDRGEETQYFGPGTRLLVL.